This T cell receptor beta chain was sequenced during a study of shared clonotypes between healthy human individuals. CDR1 is GTSNPN, CDR2 SVGIG, per germline (reference sequence). The CDR3 contains 14 residues. The V segment lost 3 bases and the J segment 4 bases; nucleotides outside the gene matches: 7. Terminally differentiated effector memory CD45RA+ cells were excluded by CCR7 positive selection of CD45RO-negative cells. As for this clone: Its antigen is undetermined.

TCRdb keeps only in-frame clones here, not all; method: immunoSEQ multiplex PCR. The sample has some 1,900,000 clones, roughly 95% seen once; the top ten hold 1.2%. Study-level results: A few donors shared 5% to 5.5% of their naive CD4 clonotypes. Non-shared clonotypes had lower generation probabilities than clonotypes shared by all four sorted-subset donors.

The J gene is TRBJ2-7, the V gene TRBV30; 9 bases are a match to TRBD1. This TCR derives from a man between 18 and 29 years old in good health. The sample comprised naive CD8+ T cells sorted from blood. CDR3 residues: CAWRAGTGLYEQYF. The CDR3 region has the DNA TGTGCCTGGAGGGCCGGGACAGGGCTTTACGAGCAGTACTTC.